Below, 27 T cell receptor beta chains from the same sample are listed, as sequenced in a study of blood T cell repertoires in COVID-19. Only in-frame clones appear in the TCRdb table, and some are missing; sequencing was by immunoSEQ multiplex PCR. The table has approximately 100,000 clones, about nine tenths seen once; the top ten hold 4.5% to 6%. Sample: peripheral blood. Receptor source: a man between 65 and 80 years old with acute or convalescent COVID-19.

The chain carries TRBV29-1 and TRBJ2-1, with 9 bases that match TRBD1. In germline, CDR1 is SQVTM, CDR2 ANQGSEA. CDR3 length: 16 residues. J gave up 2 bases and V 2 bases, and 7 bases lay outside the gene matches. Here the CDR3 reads CSVEIRQGGPYNEQFF. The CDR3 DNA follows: TGCAGCGTTGAAATCCGACAGGGGGGCCCCTACAATGAGCAGTTCTTC.

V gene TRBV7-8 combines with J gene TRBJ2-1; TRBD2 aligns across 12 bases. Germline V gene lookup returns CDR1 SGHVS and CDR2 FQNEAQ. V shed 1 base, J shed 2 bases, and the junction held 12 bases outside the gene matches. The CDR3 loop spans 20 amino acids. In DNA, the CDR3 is TGTGCCAGCAGCTTAGAGGTTGGAGCTAGCGGGAGGGCCGCCTACAATGAGCAGTTCTTC. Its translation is CASSLEVGASGRAAYNEQFF.

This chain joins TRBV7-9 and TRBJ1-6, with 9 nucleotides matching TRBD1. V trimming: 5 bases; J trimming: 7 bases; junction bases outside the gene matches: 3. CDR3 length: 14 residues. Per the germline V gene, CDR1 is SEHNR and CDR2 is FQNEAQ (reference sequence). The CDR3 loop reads CASSPDRGNSPLHF. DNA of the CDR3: TGTGCCAGCAGCCCGGACAGGGGAAATTCACCCCTCCACTTT.

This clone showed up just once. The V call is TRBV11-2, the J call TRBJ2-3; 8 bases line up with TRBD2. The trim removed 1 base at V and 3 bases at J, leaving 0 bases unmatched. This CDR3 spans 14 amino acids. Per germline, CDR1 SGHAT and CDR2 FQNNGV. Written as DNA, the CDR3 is TGTGCCAGCAGCTTAGCTAGCGGGACAGATACGCAGTATTTT. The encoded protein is CASSLASGTDTQYF.

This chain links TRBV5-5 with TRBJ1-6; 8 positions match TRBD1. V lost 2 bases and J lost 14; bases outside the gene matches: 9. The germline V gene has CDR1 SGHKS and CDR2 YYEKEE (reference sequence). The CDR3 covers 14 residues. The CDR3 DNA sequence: TGTGCCAGCAGCTTTGGTCAGGGGGCGAAGGCCCTCCACTTT. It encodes CASSFGQGAKALHF.

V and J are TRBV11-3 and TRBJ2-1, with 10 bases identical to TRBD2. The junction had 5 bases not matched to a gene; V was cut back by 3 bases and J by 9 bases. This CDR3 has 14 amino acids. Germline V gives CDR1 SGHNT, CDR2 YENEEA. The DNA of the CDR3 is TGTGCCAGCAGCTTCAGCGGGGGGGCCGGTGAGCAGTTCTTC. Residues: CASSFSGGAGEQFF.

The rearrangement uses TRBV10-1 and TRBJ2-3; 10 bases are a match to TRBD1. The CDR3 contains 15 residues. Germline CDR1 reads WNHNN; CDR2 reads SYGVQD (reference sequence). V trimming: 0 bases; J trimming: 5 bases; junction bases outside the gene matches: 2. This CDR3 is CASSESGQGIDTQYF. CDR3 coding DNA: TGCGCCAGCAGTGAGTCGGGACAGGGGATAGATACGCAGTATTTT.

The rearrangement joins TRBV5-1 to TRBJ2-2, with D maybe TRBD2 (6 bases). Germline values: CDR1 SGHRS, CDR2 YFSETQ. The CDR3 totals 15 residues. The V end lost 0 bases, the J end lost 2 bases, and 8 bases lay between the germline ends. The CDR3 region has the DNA TGCGCCAGCAGCTTGGAGGGACTCAACACCGGGGAGCTGTTTTTT. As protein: CASSLEGLNTGELFF. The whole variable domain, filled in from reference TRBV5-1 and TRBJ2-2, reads KAGVTQTPRYLIKTRGQQVTLSCSPISGHRSVSWYQQTPGQGLQFLFEYFSETQRNKGNFPGRFSGRQFSNSRSEMNVSTLELGDSALYLCASSLEGLNTGELFFGEGSRLTVL.

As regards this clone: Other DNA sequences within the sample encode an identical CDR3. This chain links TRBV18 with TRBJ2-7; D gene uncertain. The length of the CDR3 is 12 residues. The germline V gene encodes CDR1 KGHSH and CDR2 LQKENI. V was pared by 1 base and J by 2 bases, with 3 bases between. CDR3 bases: TGTGCCAGCTCACCACGCGCCTACGAGCAGTACTTC. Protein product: CASSPRAYEQYF. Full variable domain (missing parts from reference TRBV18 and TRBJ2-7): NAGVMQNPRHLVRRRGQEARLRCSPMKGHSHVYWYRQLPEEGLKFMVYLQKENIIDESGMPKERFSAEFPKEGPSILRIQQVVRGDSAAYFCASSPRAYEQYFGPGTRLTVT.

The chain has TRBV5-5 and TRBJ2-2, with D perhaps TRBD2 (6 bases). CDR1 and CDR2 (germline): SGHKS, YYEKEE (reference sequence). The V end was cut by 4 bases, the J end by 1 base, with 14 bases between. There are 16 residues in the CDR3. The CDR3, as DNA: TGTGCCAGCAGCCCGCCGGGGGAGGAGAACACCGGGGAGCTGTTTTTT. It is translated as CASSPPGEENTGELFF.

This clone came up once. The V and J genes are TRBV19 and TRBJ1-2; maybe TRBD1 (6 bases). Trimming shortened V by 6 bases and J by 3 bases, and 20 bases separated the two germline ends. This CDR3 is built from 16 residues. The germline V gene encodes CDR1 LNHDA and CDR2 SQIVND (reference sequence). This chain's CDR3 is CASRGPRGGLYYGYTF. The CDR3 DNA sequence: TGTGCCAGTAGGGGCCCTAGGGGGGGACTTTACTATGGCTACACCTTC.

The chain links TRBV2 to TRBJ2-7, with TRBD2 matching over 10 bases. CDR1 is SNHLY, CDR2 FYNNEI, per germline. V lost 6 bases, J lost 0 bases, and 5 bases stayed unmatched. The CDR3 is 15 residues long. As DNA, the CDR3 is TGTGCCAGCAGGGCCGGGACTAGCGACTCCTACGAGCAGTACTTC. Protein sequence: CASRAGTSDSYEQYF.

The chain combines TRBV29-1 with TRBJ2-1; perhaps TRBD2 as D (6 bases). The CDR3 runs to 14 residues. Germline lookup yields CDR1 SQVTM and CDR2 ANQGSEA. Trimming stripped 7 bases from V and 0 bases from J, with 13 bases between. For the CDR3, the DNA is TGCAGCGGTCAAGATAGCGGCTCCTACAATGAGCAGTTCTTC. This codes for CSGQDSGSYNEQFF.

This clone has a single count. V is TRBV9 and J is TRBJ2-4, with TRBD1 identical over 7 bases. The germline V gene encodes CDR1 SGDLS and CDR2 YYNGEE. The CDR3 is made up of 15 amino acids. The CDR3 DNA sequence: TGTGGGCCAGCAGCGCCCGGGACAGCGAAAAACATTCAGTACTTC. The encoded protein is CGPAAPGTAKNIQYF.

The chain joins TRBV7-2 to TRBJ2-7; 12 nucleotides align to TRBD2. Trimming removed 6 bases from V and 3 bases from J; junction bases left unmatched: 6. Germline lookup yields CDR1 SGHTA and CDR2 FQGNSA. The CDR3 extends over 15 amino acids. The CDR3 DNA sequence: TGTGCCAGCAGACCCGGACTAGCGGGGCACTACGAGCAGTACTTC. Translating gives CASRPGLAGHYEQYF. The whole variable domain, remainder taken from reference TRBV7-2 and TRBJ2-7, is GAGVSQSPSNKVTEKGKDVELRCDPISGHTALYWYRQSLGQGLEFLIYFQGNSAPDKSGLPSDRFSAERTGGSVSTLTIQRTQQEDSAVYLCASRPGLAGHYEQYFGPGTRLTVT.

CDR3 nucleotides: TGTGCCAGCAGCCAGGGACTAGCGGGGTACGAGCAGTACTTC. Protein: CASSQGLAGYEQYF. The chain is built from TRBV5-6 and TRBJ2-7; 13 nucleotides agree with TRBD2. Germline trimming cut 4 bases from V and 4 bases from J; bases unmatched to any gene: 2. CDR1 and CDR2 from the germline V gene are SGHDT and YYEEEE. The CDR3 loop spans 14 amino acids.

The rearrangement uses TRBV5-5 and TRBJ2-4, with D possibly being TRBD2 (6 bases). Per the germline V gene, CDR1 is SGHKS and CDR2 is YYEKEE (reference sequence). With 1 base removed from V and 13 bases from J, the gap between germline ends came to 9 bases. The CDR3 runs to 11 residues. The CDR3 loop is CASSLWEVQYF. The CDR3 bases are TGTGCCAGCAGCTTGTGGGAGGTCCAGTACTTC. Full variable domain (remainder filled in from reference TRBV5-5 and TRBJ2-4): DAGVTQSPTHLIKTRGQQVTLRCSPISGHKSVSWYQQVLGQGPQFIFQYYEKEERGRGNFPDRFSARQFPNYSSELNVNALLLGDSALYLCASSLWEVQYFGAGTRLSVL.

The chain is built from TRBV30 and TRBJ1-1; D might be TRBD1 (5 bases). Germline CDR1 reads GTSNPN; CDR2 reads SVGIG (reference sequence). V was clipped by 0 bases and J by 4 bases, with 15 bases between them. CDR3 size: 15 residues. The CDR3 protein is CAWSVRWGVTTEAFF. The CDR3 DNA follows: TGTGCCTGGAGTGTACGGTGGGGGGTGACCACTGAAGCTTTCTTT. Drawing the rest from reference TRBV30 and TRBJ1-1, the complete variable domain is SQTIHQWPATLVQPVGSPLSLECTVEGTSNPNLYWYRQAAGRGLQLLFYSVGIGQISSEVPQNLSASRPQDRQFILSSKKLLLSDSGFYLCAWSVRWGVTTEAFFGQGTRLTVV.

This CDR3 is CASRRDRSSYEQYF. CDR3 coding DNA: TGTGCCAGCAGGCGGGACCGGAGCTCCTACGAGCAGTACTTC. The chain joins TRBV6-5 to TRBJ2-7; tentative D call: TRBD2 (6 bases). This CDR3 spans 14 amino acids. V gave up 6 bases and J gave up 0 bases, with 12 bases separating them. Germline assignment: CDR1 MNHEY and CDR2 SVGAGI.

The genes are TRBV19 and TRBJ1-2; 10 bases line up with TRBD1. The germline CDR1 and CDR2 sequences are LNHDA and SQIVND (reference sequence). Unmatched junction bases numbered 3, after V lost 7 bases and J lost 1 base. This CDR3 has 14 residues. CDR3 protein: CASTRDRGNYGYTF. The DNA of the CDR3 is TGTGCCAGTACCCGGGACAGGGGTAACTATGGCTACACCTTC. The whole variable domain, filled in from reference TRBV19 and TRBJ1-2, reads DGGITQSPKYLFRKEGQNVTLSCEQNLNHDAMYWYRQDPGQGLRLIYYSQIVNDFQKGDIAEGYSVSREKKESFPLTVTSAQKNPTAFYLCASTRDRGNYGYTFGSGTRLTVV.

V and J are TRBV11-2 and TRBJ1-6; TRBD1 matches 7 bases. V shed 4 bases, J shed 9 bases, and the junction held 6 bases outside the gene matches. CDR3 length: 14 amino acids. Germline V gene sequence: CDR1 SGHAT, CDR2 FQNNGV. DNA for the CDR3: TGTGCCAGCAGCTCCACAGGGGTGGGTTCACCCCTCCACTTT. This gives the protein CASSSTGVGSPLHF.

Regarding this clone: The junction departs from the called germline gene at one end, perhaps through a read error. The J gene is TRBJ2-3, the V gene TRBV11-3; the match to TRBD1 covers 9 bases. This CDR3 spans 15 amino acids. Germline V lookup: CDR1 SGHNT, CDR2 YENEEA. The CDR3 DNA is TGTGCCAGCAGCGATGCACGGACAGGGGAGGAGTCGATGGATTTT. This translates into CASSDARTGEESMDF.

CDR3 sequence (DNA): TGCACCAGCAGCCAAGATCGCCGGGACAGGGGTTTTAGGTTTTATTTT. As protein: CTSSQDRRDRGFRFYF. V gene TRBV1 combines with J gene TRBJ1-3; no check of the table's D call, TRBD1, against the DNA was made. TRBV1 counts as a pseudogene. The CDR3 sequence is 16 residues long.

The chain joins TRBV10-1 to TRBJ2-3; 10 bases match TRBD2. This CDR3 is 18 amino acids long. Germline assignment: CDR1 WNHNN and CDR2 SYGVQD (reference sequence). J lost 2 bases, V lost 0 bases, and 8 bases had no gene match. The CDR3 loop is CASSESWLAGANTDTQYF. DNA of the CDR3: TGCGCCAGCAGTGAGTCGTGGCTAGCGGGGGCCAACACAGATACGCAGTATTTT.

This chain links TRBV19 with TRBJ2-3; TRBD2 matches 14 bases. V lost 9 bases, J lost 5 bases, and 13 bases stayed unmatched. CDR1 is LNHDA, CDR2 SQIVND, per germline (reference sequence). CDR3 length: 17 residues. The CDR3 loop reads CASLISTSGRALDTQYF. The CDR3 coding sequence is TGTGCCAGCCTTATATCGACTAGCGGGAGGGCCTTAGATACGCAGTATTTT.

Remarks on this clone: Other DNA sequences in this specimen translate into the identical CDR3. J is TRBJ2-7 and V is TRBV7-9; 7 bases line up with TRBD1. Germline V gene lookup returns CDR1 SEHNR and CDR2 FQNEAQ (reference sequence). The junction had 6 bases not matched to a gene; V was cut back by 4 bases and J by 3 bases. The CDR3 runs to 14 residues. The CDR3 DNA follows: TGTGCCAGCAGCTCCCGGGACAGAGTCTACGAGCAGTACTTC. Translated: CASSSRDRVYEQYF. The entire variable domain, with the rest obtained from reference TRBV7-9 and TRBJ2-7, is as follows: DTGVSQNPRHKITKRGQNVTFRCDPISEHNRLYWYRQTLGQGPEFLTYFQNEAQLEKSRLLSDRFSAERPKGSFSTLEIQRTEQGDSAMYLCASSSRDRVYEQYFGPGTRLTVT.

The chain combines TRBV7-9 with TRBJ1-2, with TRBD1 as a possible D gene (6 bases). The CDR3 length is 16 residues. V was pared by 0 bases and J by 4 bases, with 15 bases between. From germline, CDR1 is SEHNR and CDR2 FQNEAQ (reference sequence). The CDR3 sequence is CASSLAQGIEVYGYTF. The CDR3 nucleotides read TGTGCCAGCAGCTTAGCGCAGGGGATAGAAGTCTATGGCTACACCTTC.